The clone carrying this TCR beta chain came up a few times. Antigen specificity is unknown. This CDR3 comprises 13 residues. V was pared by 2 bases and J by 7 bases, with 4 bases of the junction left unmatched. cDNA molecules, individually, were tagged with unique molecular identifiers. TCRdb recomputed calls from the 5' RACE reads with MiXCR, one row per CDR3 protein. The sample records about 77,000 distinct CDR3 sequences, 16% being singletons. The data were obtained in a study of early T cells in non-severe SARS-CoV-2 infection. At the level of the study: The sequenced material was bulk RNA from unsorted whole blood, and its chains were unpaired. The study, taken as a whole, reports: Matches to VDJdb favored anti-spike CD8 responses and missed private and CD4 specificities.

The sequencing input was whole blood. This chain uses TRBV12-3 or TRBV12-4 with TRBJ1-2; TRBD1 matches at 7 bases. The sequence derives from an adult who was a healthcare worker with PCR-confirmed SARS-CoV-2 infection or an uninfected control (not recorded which). The CDR3 sequence: CASSLKGALGYTF. CDR3 bases: TGTGCCAGCAGTTTAAAGGGGGCTCTTGGCTACACCTTC.